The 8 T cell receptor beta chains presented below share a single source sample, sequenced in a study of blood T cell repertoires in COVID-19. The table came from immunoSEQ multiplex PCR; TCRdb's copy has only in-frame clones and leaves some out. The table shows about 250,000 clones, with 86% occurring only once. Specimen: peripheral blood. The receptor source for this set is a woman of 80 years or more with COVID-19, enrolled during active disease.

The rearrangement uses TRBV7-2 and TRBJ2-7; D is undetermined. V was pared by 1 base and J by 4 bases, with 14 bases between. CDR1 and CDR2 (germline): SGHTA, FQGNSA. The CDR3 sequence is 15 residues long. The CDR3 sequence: CASSLGSVVKYEQYF. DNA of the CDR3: TGTGCCAGCAGCTTAGGGAGTGTAGTGAAATACGAGCAGTACTTC. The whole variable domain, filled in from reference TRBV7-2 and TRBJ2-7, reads GAGVSQSPSNKVTEKGKDVELRCDPISGHTALYWYRQSLGQGLEFLIYFQGNSAPDKSGLPSDRFSAERTGGSVSTLTIQRTQQEDSAVYLCASSLGSVVKYEQYFGPGTRLTVT.

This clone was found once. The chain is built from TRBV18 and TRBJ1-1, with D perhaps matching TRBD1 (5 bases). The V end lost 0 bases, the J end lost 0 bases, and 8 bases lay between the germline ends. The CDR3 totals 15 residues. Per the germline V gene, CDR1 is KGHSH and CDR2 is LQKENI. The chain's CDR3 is CASSPPEGMNTEAFF. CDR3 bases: TGTGCCAGCTCACCACCGGAGGGGATGAACACTGAAGCTTTCTTT.

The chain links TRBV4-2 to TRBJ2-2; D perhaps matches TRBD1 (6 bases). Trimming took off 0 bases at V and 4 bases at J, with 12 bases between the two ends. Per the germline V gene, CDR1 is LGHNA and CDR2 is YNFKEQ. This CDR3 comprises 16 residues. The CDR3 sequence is CASSQDFRGGTGELFF. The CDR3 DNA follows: TGTGCCAGCAGCCAAGATTTTAGAGGGGGCACCGGGGAGCTGTTTTTT.

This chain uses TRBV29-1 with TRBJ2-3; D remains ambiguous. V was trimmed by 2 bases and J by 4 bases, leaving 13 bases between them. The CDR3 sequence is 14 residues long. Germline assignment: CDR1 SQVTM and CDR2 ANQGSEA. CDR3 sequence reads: CSVENSRRSDTQYF. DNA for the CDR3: TGCAGCGTTGAAAATTCTCGCAGATCAGATACGCAGTATTTT.

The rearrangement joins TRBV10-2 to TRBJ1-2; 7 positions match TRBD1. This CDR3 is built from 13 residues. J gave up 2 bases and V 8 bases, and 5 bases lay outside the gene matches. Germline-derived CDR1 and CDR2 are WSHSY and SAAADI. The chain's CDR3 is CASYRDSNYGYTF. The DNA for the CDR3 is TGCGCCAGCTACCGGGACAGCAACTATGGCTACACCTTC.

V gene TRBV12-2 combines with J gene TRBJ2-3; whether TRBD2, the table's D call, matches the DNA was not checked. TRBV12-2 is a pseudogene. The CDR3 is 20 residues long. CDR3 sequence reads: CASRSHSGLAGGPSTDTQYF. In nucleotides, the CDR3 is TGTGCAAGTCGCTCCCACTCGGGACTAGCGGGGGGGCCTAGTACAGATACGCAGTATTTT.

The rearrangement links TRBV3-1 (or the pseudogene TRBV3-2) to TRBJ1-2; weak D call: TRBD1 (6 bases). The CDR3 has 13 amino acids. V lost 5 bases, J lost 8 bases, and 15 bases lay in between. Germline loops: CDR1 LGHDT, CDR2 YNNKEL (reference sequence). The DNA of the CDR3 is TGTGCCAGCAGCGACAGGTATTTTAGGGGCTACACCTTC. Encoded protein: CASSDRYFRGYTF.

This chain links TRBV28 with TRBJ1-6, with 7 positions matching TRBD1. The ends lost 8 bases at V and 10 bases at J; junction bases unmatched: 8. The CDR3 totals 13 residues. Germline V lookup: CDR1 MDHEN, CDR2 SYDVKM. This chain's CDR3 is CASSEQGNSPLHF. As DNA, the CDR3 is TGTGCCAGCTCGGAACAGGGGAACTCACCCCTCCACTTT.